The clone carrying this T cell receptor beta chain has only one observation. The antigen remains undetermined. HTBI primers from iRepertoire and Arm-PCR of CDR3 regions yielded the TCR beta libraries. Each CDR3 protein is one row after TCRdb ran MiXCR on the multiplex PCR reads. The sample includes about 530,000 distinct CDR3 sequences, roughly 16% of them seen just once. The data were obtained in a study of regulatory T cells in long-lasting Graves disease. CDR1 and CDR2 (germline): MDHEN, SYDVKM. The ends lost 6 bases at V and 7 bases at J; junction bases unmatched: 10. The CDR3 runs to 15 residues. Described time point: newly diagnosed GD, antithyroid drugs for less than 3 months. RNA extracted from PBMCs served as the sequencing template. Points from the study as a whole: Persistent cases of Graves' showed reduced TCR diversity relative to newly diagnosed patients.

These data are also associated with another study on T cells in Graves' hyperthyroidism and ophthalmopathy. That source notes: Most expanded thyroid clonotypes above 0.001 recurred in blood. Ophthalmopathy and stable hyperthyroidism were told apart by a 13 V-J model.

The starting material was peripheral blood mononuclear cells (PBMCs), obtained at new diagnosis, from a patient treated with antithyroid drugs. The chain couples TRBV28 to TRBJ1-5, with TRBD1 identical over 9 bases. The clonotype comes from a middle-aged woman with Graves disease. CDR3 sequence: CASSYDRGYDQPQHF. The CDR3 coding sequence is TGTGCCAGCAGCTACGACAGGGGGTATGACCAGCCCCAGCATTTT.